This T cell receptor beta chain was identified during a study of neurological immune-mediated disorders. TCRdb independently ran MiXCR on the 5' RACE reads; one entry per CDR3 protein. The sample includes 25,000 to 35,000 distinct CDR3 sequences, over 3% of them seen just once. The CDR3 extends over 14 amino acids. With 5 bases removed from V and 3 bases from J, the gap between germline ends came to 16 bases. Germline lookup yields CDR1 DFQATT and CDR2 SNEGSKA (reference sequence). General study findings and limits: The greatest TCR clonal expansion appeared in HTLV-1-associated myelopathy and the smallest, falling below healthy controls, in multiple sclerosis.

This clonotype has ten or more counts. As yet, its antigen is unknown. This receptor was taken from a young woman with multiple sclerosis. The chain links TRBV20-1 to TRBJ1-1; D is ambiguous. Sequences were obtained from PBMCs. The DNA of the CDR3 is TGCAGTGCTCCCAGCGAGGGCGCCCACACTGAAGCTTTCTTT. Its protein product is CSAPSEGAHTEAFF.